The T cell receptor beta chain under discussion was sequenced for a study of blood T cell repertoires in COVID-19. TCRdb's table, derived via immunoSEQ multiplex PCR, lists solely in-frame clones and lacks some. The sample lists 150,000 to 200,000 clones; 80% to 90% were seen once. Per the germline V gene, CDR1 is SGHNT and CDR2 is YYREEE (reference sequence). There are 14 residues in the CDR3. Trimming stripped 2 bases from V and 6 bases from J, with 14 bases between. The TCR sequence derives from a human donor in a cohort sampled during active COVID-19. The V gene is TRBV5-4, the J gene TRBJ1-2; D call uncertain. The sequenced sample was peripheral blood. The CDR3 protein is CASSLTPGDNGYTF. In DNA form, the CDR3 reads TGTGCCAGCAGCTTAACGCCCGGGGATAATGGCTACACCTTC.